This T cell receptor beta chain was profiled in a study of blood T cell repertoires in COVID-19. Overall study context: From T cells, B-cell-depleted T cells, or PBMCs came the material, which was cDNA or gDNA.

Libraries were prepared by immunoSEQ multiplex PCR; TCRdb keeps only in-frame clonotypes and omits some of them. The sample records fewer than 600,000 clones, approximately 89% being singletons. Enrollment of patients from Seattle took place during active infection, with longitudinal follow-up. CDR1 and CDR2 (germline): WNHNN, SYGVQD (reference sequence). V lost 9 bases and J lost 0; bases outside the gene matches: 2. The CDR3 sequence is 12 residues long. This sequence was found in a man younger than 35 with COVID-19, enrolled during active disease. The chain combines TRBV10-1 with TRBJ2-7; 7 bases line up with TRBD1. Source material: peripheral blood. The CDR3 is CARDRSSYEQYF. The CDR3 DNA reads TGCGCCAGGGACAGGAGCTCCTACGAGCAGTACTTC.